The 14 T cell receptor beta chains listed next were all sequenced from one sample in a study of blood T cell repertoires in COVID-19. The repertoire was sequenced with immunoSEQ multiplex PCR; TCRdb's copy has only in-frame clones and lacks some. The sample carries 250,000 or so clones, approximately 91% recorded once. The sample taken for sequencing was peripheral blood. The receptor set was obtained from a woman aged 35 to 49 who had recovered from COVID-19.

The rearrangement links TRBV5-1 to TRBJ2-3; D remains ambiguous. In germline, CDR1 is SGHRS, CDR2 YFSETQ. With 3 bases removed from V and 5 bases from J, the gap between germline ends came to 13 bases. This CDR3 spans 14 amino acids. The CDR3 here is CASSSRPRGDTQYF. CDR3 DNA: TGCGCCAGCAGCTCCCGGCCGAGAGGAGATACGCAGTATTTT.

The chain has TRBV10-2 and TRBJ2-1; D is possibly TRBD2 (6 bases). Between the trimmed V and J ends, which lost 3 bases and 2 bases, there was a span of 11 bases. Germline CDR1 and CDR2: WSHSY and SAAADI. The CDR3 sequence is 15 residues long. As DNA, the CDR3 is TGCGCCAGCAGTGATGGGAGGAACACCTACAATGAGCAGTTCTTC. This sequence encodes CASSDGRNTYNEQFF.

The rearrangement links TRBV23-1 to TRBJ2-2; 9 bases are a match to TRBD2. TRBV23-1 is filed as an ORF, its function uncertain. V dropped 7 bases and J dropped 4; count of bases not matched to a gene: 10. The CDR3 contains 16 residues. The CDR3 region has the DNA TGCGCCAGCAATCCCAAGCGGGAGGACGGCACCGGGGAGCTGTTTTTT. Its protein is CASNPKREDGTGELFF.

The CDR3 nucleotides are TGTGCCAGCAGCACGACAGGGTTTGAGACTGAAGCTTTCTTT. As protein: CASSTTGFETEAFF. The rearrangement joins TRBV7-8 to TRBJ1-1; 7 bases line up with TRBD1. The CDR3 consists of 14 residues. V trimming: 5 bases; J trimming: 5 bases; junction bases outside the gene matches: 8. Looked up from germline, CDR1 is SGHVS and CDR2 is FQNEAQ.

V gene TRBV7-9 combines with J gene TRBJ2-1; 12 bases match TRBD2. There are 16 residues in the CDR3. Germline CDR1 and CDR2: SEHNR and FQNEAQ (reference sequence). V was pared by 2 bases and J by 6 bases, with 5 bases of the junction left unmatched. CDR3 residues: CASSLTLAGGLNEQFF. The DNA of the CDR3 is TGTGCCAGCAGCTTAACTCTAGCGGGAGGGCTCAATGAGCAGTTCTTC.

This chain connects TRBV7-9 to TRBJ1-4, with a possible D match to TRBD1 (5 bases). Germline V lookup: CDR1 SEHNR, CDR2 FQNEAQ (reference sequence). Trimming stripped 2 bases from V and 8 bases from J, with 12 bases between. CDR3 length: 14 amino acids. CDR3 in amino acids: CASSLTTAVEKLFF. As DNA, the CDR3 is TGTGCCAGCAGCTTAACGACAGCTGTCGAAAAACTGTTTTTT.

The chain is built from TRBV24-1 and TRBJ2-1; 9 bases line up with TRBD2. Germline V lookup: CDR1 KGHDR, CDR2 SFDVKD. The CDR3 spans 14 residues. V lost 12 bases and J lost 10; bases outside the gene matches: 15. The CDR3 coding sequence is TGTGCCTCCGCAAATGGCGGGAGGGCCTGGGAGCAGTTCTTC. Its protein product is CASANGGRAWEQFF.

This chain connects TRBV27 to TRBJ2-2; no clear D gene. CDR3 length: 15 residues. The V and J ends lost 0 bases and 5 bases respectively, with 10 bases between them. Germline CDR1 is MNHEY and CDR2 is SMNVEV (reference sequence). The CDR3 region is CASSLSAQITGELFF. In DNA, the CDR3 is TGTGCCAGCAGTTTATCGGCACAAATAACCGGGGAGCTGTTTTTT.

The chain has TRBV10-2 and TRBJ1-4; D may be TRBD1 (6 bases). The CDR3 extends over 14 amino acids. CDR1 is WSHSY and CDR2 is SAAADI in the germline V gene. Trimming shortened V by 2 bases and J by 7 bases, and 11 bases separated the two germline ends. CDR3 DNA: TGCGCCAGCAGTGAGCGGGGGGCCGGTGAAAAACTGTTTTTT. Residues: CASSERGAGEKLFF.

The chain couples TRBV5-4 to TRBJ1-2; possibly TRBD1 for D (6 bases). This CDR3 spans 13 amino acids. Trimming took 8 bases from V and 6 from J, leaving 17 bases between them. CDR1 and CDR2 from the germline V gene are SGHNT and YYREEE (reference sequence). The DNA for the CDR3 is TGTGCCAGTGGGGACATGGGGTCGAATGGCTACACCTTC. This codes for CASGDMGSNGYTF.

This rearrangement joins TRBV7-8 to TRBJ2-1; 11 bases are a match to TRBD2. Trimming removed 5 bases from V and 4 bases from J; junction bases left unmatched: 4. This CDR3 is built from 15 residues. Per the germline V gene, CDR1 is SGHVS and CDR2 is FQNEAQ. This chain's CDR3 is CASSLGTSGYNEQFF. As DNA, the CDR3 is TGTGCCAGCAGCCTAGGGACTAGCGGATACAATGAGCAGTTCTTC.

This chain links TRBV6-1 with TRBJ2-7, with a weak D call TRBD2 (5 bases). Germline V gives CDR1 MNHNS, CDR2 SASEGT. The ends were cut back, 1 base at V and 3 bases at J, with 10 bases in the middle. This CDR3 region has 14 residues. CDR3 sequence: CASSEVSANYEQYF. CDR3 DNA sequence: TGTGCCAGCAGTGAAGTTAGCGCCAACTACGAGCAGTACTTC.

V usage is TRBV2 and J usage is TRBJ2-1; TRBD1 aligns across 7 bases. The CDR3 covers 15 residues. Germline V gene lookup returns CDR1 SNHLY and CDR2 FYNNEI. J gave up 0 bases and V 4 bases, and 3 bases lay outside the gene matches. CDR3 region: CASSVRGSSYNEQFF. CDR3 DNA: TGTGCCAGCAGTGTCAGGGGGAGCTCCTACAATGAGCAGTTCTTC.

Written as DNA, the CDR3 is TGTGCCAGCAGTTTTAAAGGGGGCAGCTCCTACGAGCAGTACTTC. Its protein is CASSFKGGSSYEQYF. The chain combines TRBV27 with TRBJ2-7, with 7 bases lining up with TRBD1. The germline V gene has CDR1 MNHEY and CDR2 SMNVEV (reference sequence). The CDR3 is 15 residues long. Trimming removed 3 bases from V and 0 bases from J; junction bases left unmatched: 5.